This T cell receptor (beta chain) was recovered during a study of HIV-infected children after antiretroviral therapy interruption. Study summary: Most participating children were previously exposed to EBV and CMV.

This clonotype was picked up many times. Unique molecular identifiers were included in an RNA-based 3' RACE TCR library. TCRdb used MiXCR to reprocess the 3' RACE reads, holding one entry per CDR3 protein. The data show about 46,000 distinct CDR3 sequences, around 4.1% seen once. The CDR3 sequence is 15 residues long. In germline, CDR1 is DFQATT, CDR2 SNEGSKA (reference sequence). V lost 0 bases and J lost 4; bases outside the gene matches: 9. Treatment in this sample: PENTA 11 planned treatment interruption arm or continuous ART arm. Sequenced here: CD45RA+ CD4+ T cells from PBMCs, pooled from several time points, sampled from a donor given antiretroviral therapy, either interrupted or continuous. Subset given: naive CD4+ CD45RA+ CD45RO- T cells. The sequence was collected from a pool of human donors with HIV. The chain carries TRBV20-1 and TRBJ2-7, with 7 bases aligning to TRBD2. CDR3 nucleotides: TGCAGTGCTAGAGATCGGATGGGGGGGACGTACGAGCAGTACTTC. Translating it yields CSARDRMGGTYEQYF.